This is a list of T cell receptor beta chains from one sample in a study of regulatory T cells in long-lasting Graves disease. TCRdb reanalysed the multiplex PCR reads using MiXCR and keeps one entry per CDR3 protein. Here the sample spans a few hundred thousand distinct CDR3 sequences, about a sixth being singletons. These data were likewise used in another study, on T cells in Graves' hyperthyroidism and ophthalmopathy.

The sample here was peripheral blood mononuclear cells (PBMCs), taken at new diagnosis, from a patient treated with antithyroid drugs. The receptors were sampled from a woman aged 18-30 years with Graves disease. Each CDR3 is given with its conserved first and last residue. The order of the fields is clone size, J gene, V gene, D gene, CDR3 protein, CDR3 DNA. D genes are given only for firm matches. The size field is filled for only some rows; it gives once, few, many or a size class.

.,TRBJ1-4,TRBV2,.,CASNWEPNEKLFF,TGTGCCAGCAACTGGGAGCCAAATGAAAAACTGTTTTTT
.,TRBJ2-1,TRBV20-1,TRBD2,CSAELAGGYNEQFF,TGCAGTGCAGAACTAGCGGGAGGGTACAATGAGCAGTTCTTC
many,TRBJ2-1,TRBV9,.,CASSDYDNEQFF,TGTGCCAGCAGCGACTACGACAATGAGCAGTTCTTC
many,TRBJ2-1,TRBV28,TRBD2,CASSLMTSGSYEQFF,TGTGCCAGCAGTTTAATGACTAGCGGGAGCTATGAGCAGTTCTTC
.,TRBJ2-7,TRBV29-1,TRBD2,CSVDSGLGGIDEQYF,TGCAGCGTCGATAGCGGGCTCGGAGGGATTGACGAGCAGTACTTC
.,TRBJ1-6,TRBV11-2,.,CASSSLENSPLHF,TGTGCCAGCAGCTCCCTCGAGAATTCACCCCTCCACTTT
many,TRBJ2-5,TRBV7-9,TRBD2,CASSLATSGSSETQYF,TGTGCCAGCAGCTTAGCTACTAGCGGGAGCTCAGAGACCCAGTACTTC
.,TRBJ2-7,TRBV29-1,TRBD1,CSVFKQGSYEQYF,TGCAGCGTTTTTAAACAGGGGTCCTACGAGCAGTACTTC
many,TRBJ1-1,TRBV11-2,.,CASSLSRTGGGEAFF,TGTGCCAGCAGCTTATCACGGACGGGAGGAGGGGAAGCTTTCTTT
few,TRBJ2-1,TRBV7-3,.,CASSLSSDLYNEQFF,TGTGCCAGCAGCCTATCGTCGGACCTTTACAATGAGCAATTCTTC
many,TRBJ1-2,TRBV20-1,.,CSARMGETVYGYTF,TGCAGTGCTAGAATGGGAGAGACGGTCTATGGCTACACCTTC
many,TRBJ2-1,TRBV15,.,CATSRVLGASESNEQFF,TGTGCCACCAGCAGAGTTCTTGGAGCTAGCGAATCGAATGAGCAGTTCTTC
few,TRBJ2-2,TRBV6-1,TRBD2,CASLAGPNTGELFF,TGTGCCAGCCTAGCGGGACCGAACACCGGGGAGCTGTTTTTT
.,TRBJ1-2,TRBV28,TRBD1,CASRTGTYYGYTF,TGTGCCAGCAGGACAGGGACTTACTATGGCTACACCTTC
.,TRBJ2-5,TRBV10-3,.,CAISSGETQYF,TGTGCCATCAGCAGCGGGGAGACCCAGTACTTC
many,TRBJ2-3,TRBV28,.,CASSFPSAGSTDTQYF,TGTGCCAGCAGTTTCCCTTCTGCGGGGAGCACAGATACGCAGTATTTT
many,TRBJ1-1,TRBV5-1,TRBD1,CASSLRSTGAAEAFF,TGCGCCAGCAGCTTGCGATCTACAGGGGCGGCTGAAGCTTTCTTT
few,TRBJ2-2,TRBV30,.,CAWSVQPGVAGELFF,TGTGCCTGGAGTGTGCAACCAGGGGTCGCCGGGGAGCTGTTTTTT
.,TRBJ2-7,TRBV19,.,CASSIVGGTFYEQYF,TGTGCCAGTAGTATAGTAGGGGGGACCTTCTACGAGCAGTACTTC
.,TRBJ2-1,TRBV7-9,TRBD2,CASSNSMLGLAGGYNEQFF,TGTGCCAGCAGCAATTCGATGCTGGGACTAGCGGGAGGGTACAATGAGCAGTTCTTC
.,TRBJ2-5,TRBV5-4,.,CASSSRGVLQETQYF,TGTGCCAGCAGCTCTCGCGGGGTCCTCCAAGAGACCCAGTACTTC
.,TRBJ1-5,TRBV15,.,CATSRDLGPPANQPQHF,TGTGCCACCAGCAGAGATCTGGGGCCCCCGGCAAATCAGCCCCAGCATTTT
.,TRBJ2-1,TRBV20-1,.,CSADSGGTEQFF,TGCAGTGCTGATAGTGGGGGCACTGAGCAGTTCTTC
.,TRBJ1-4,TRBV7-2,.,CASTPELTNEKLFF,TGTGCCAGCACCCCGGAACTGACTAATGAAAAACTGTTTTTT
many,TRBJ2-2,TRBV7-3,.,CASSLYAAGELFF,TGTGCCAGCAGCTTATATGCCGCCGGGGAGCTGTTTTTT
many,TRBJ1-1,TRBV28,.,CASSAQNTEAFF,TGTGCCAGCTCGGCACAGAACACTGAAGCTTTCTTT
many,TRBJ1-5,TRBV30,.,CAWRPPTAGSLPQHF,TGTGCCTGGAGACCTCCGACCGCGGGAAGTTTACCCCAGCATTTT
few,TRBJ2-7,TRBV12-3/TRBV12-4,.,CASSPSRRTYEQYF,TGTGCCAGCAGTCCTAGTCGACGGACCTACGAGCAGTACTTC
few,TRBJ1-1,TRBV12-3/TRBV12-4,.,CASSLKGGNTEAFF,TGTGCCAGCAGTTTAAAGGGAGGGAACACTGAAGCTTTCTTT
once,TRBJ1-4,TRBV6-1,TRBD1,CASGSSLHRGQEKLFF,TGTGCCAGCGGGTCCTCCCTCCACAGGGGGCAGGAAAAACTGTTTTTT
few,TRBJ2-1,TRBV18,TRBD2,CASSPSGRPYNEQFF,TGTGCCAGCTCACCCAGCGGGAGACCCTACAATGAGCAGTTCTTC
many,TRBJ1-3,TRBV28,.,CASSFWQGSGNTIYF,TGTGCCAGCAGTTTTTGGCAGGGGTCTGGAAACACCATATATTTT
many,TRBJ2-1,TRBV6-1,.,CASSPSRRKFF,TGTGCCAGCAGTCCTAGCCGAAGGAAGTTCTTC
.,TRBJ2-7,TRBV6-9,TRBD2,CASSYVTSGRAYEQYF,TGTGCCAGCAGTTACGTGACTAGCGGGAGGGCCTACGAGCAGTACTTC
many,TRBJ2-3,TRBV6-1,.,CASRPTYYTDTQYF,TGTGCCAGCAGGCCGACTTACTACACAGATACGCAGTATTTT
many,TRBJ2-3,TRBV11-2,.,CASSSLGFSTDTQYF,TGTGCCAGCAGCAGTCTCGGTTTTAGCACAGATACGCAGTATTTT
few,TRBJ2-5,TRBV20-1,TRBD2,CSAPGTSGIETQYF,TGCAGTGCGCCCGGGACTAGCGGGATCGAGACCCAGTACTTC
.,TRBJ2-1,TRBV12-3/TRBV12-4,TRBD2,CASTPHIAGGVSSYNEQFF,TGTGCCAGCACCCCCCATATAGCGGGAGGAGTGAGCTCCTACAATGAGCAGTTCTTC
many,TRBJ2-7,TRBV20-1,.,CSARAWPSYEQYF,TGCAGTGCTAGAGCTTGGCCCTCCTACGAGCAGTACTTC
.,TRBJ2-7,TRBV7-9,.,CASSPYRGGEQYF,TGTGCCAGCAGTCCCTATCGGGGAGGAGAGCAGTACTTC
.,TRBJ2-1,TRBV7-6,TRBD2,CASSSGSGRGDEQFF,TGTGCCAGCAGCTCCGGTAGCGGGAGGGGGGATGAGCAGTTCTTC
.,TRBJ2-1,TRBV7-2,.,CASSLGSGGSYNEQFF,TGTGCCAGCAGCTTAGGTTCCGGGGGCTCCTACAATGAGCAGTTCTTC
many,TRBJ2-7,TRBV18,TRBD2,CASSATSGSSYEQYF,TGTGCCAGCTCAGCGACTAGCGGGTCCTCCTACGAGCAGTACTTC
many,TRBJ2-1,TRBV29-1,TRBD1,CSVEVPGGDEQFF,TGCAGCGTTGAAGTCCCAGGGGGCGATGAGCAGTTCTTC
few,TRBJ1-1,TRBV5-6,.,CASSRDRYTEAFF,TGTGCCAGCAGCCGAGACAGGTACACTGAAGCTTTCTTT
few,TRBJ1-6,TRBV7-2,.,CASSQGGTPGFSPLHF,TGTGCCAGCAGCCAAGGGGGAACCCCAGGATTTTCACCCCTCCACTTT